These 4 T cell receptor beta chains share one sample of origin, sequenced in a study of CD8 T cells in ankylosing spondylitis. MiXCR, applied by TCRdb to the 5' RACE reads, yields one record per CDR3 protein. The table includes fewer than 200,000 distinct CDR3 sequences, roughly 20% detected once. Sequencing used blood, either unsorted or a sorted T cell fraction (not recorded which). These receptors were obtained from a male donor under 30 with ankylosing spondylitis or in good health (not recorded which).

This clonotype showed up many times. The chain is built from TRBV15 and TRBJ2-7; D unclear. This CDR3 has 14 amino acids. Deletions cut 0 bases from V and 3 bases from J, with 9 bases between. Germline lookup yields CDR1 LNHNV and CDR2 YYDKDF (reference sequence). The CDR3 coding sequence is TGTGCCACCAGCAGAGATAGGTGGGACTACGAGCAGTACTTC. Its protein is CATSRDRWDYEQYF.

This clonotype appeared many times. The V gene is TRBV4-3, the J gene TRBJ2-6, with D perhaps TRBD1 (5 bases). This CDR3 contains 17 residues. The ends were cut back, 1 base at V and 0 bases at J, with 10 bases in the middle. Germline V gene data show CDR1 as LGHNA and CDR2 as YSLEER. As DNA, the CDR3 is TGCGCCAGCAGCCAAGGGGATAGGGGCTCTGGGGCCAACGTCCTGACTTTC. It translates to CASSQGDRGSGANVLTF.

Ten or more counts support this clonotype. The V gene is TRBV5-1, the J gene TRBJ2-1, with 10 bases matching TRBD2. The CDR3 is 17 residues long. Germline-derived CDR1 and CDR2 are SGHRS and YFSETQ. V dropped 0 bases and J dropped 4; count of bases not matched to a gene: 7. This chain's CDR3 is CASSLGSAGGRYNEQFF. The CDR3 nucleotides read TGCGCCAGCAGCTTGGGGTCAGCGGGAGGGAGGTACAATGAGCAGTTCTTC.

This clonotype was observed at least ten times. The V call is TRBV6-5, the J call TRBJ1-5, with TRBD1 identical over 10 bases. This CDR3 spans 14 amino acids. From germline, CDR1 is MNHEY and CDR2 SVGAGI. With V trimmed by 6 bases and J by 6 bases, 5 bases remained unmatched. The CDR3 DNA sequence: TGTGCCAGCAGGGCTGGACAGGGGGGTCAGCCCCAGCATTTT. Translating gives CASRAGQGGQPQHF.